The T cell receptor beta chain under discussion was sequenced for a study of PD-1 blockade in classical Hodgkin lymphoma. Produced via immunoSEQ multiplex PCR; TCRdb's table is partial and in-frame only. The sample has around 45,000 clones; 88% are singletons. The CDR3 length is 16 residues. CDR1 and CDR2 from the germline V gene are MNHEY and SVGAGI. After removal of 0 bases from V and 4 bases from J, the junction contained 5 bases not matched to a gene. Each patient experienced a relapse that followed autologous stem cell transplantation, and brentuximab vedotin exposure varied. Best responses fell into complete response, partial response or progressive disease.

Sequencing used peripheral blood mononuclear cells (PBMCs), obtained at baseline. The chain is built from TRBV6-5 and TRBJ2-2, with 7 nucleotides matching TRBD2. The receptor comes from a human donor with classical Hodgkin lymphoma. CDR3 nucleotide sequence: TGTGCCAGCAGTTACTCGACTAGCCGCTCCACCGGGGAGCTGTTTTTT. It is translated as CASSYSTSRSTGELFF.